The clone carrying this T cell receptor beta chain has only a few counts. Antigen specificity is unknown. Only in-frame clones appear in the TCRdb table, and some are missing; sequencing was by immunoSEQ multiplex PCR. The data show more than 75,000 clones, approximately 91% seen once. This sample was included in a study of OX40 agonist ivuxolimab in advanced cancers. Study overall: Of the participants, around 43% had some prior anti-PD-1, anti-PD-L1 or anti-CTLA-4 therapy, which was allowed. Patients achieving partial responses numbered three: one hepatocellular carcinoma case and two cutaneous melanoma cases. Notes on the study in general: In CD8+ T cells, expanded clones were on average more numerous than in CD4+.

Autoimmune disease history or systemic immunosuppression excluded patients. The sequence derives from an adult with an advanced solid tumor such as melanoma, head and neck, liver or kidney cancer. Sequencing used CD4+ or CD8+ T cells sorted from blood, obtained in a trial of the OX40 agonist ivuxolimab.

CDR3 sequence (DNA): TGTGCCAGTAGTATCGGAGTAGGGTACAATCAGCCCCAGCATTTT. It codes for CASSIGVGYNQPQHF. The V call is TRBV19, the J call TRBJ1-5; D call uncertain. Per the germline V gene, CDR1 is LNHDA and CDR2 is SQIVND (reference sequence). The CDR3 totals 15 residues. Trimming took off 3 bases at V and 3 bases at J, with 12 bases between the two ends.